This T cell receptor (beta chain) derives from a study of immune heterogeneity within non-small cell lung tumors. Template was bulk tumor genomic DNA, around 620 ng per sample. From each primary tumor, several far-apart biopsies were obtained during surgery. The study enrolled patients with untreated, newly diagnosed non-small cell lung cancer who underwent curative surgery. Study-wide results and caveats: Recurrence of identical dominant CDR3 beta clonotypes was observed across intrapatient tumor sites, concomitant with site-unique high-frequency clones. Local T-cell clonality tracked local tumor mutational burden, showing a moderate yet significant relationship (R around 0.34). T-cell receptor beta clonotypes at high frequency differed largely between individual patients.

A note on this clonotype: The target antigen is unknown.

TCR beta CDR3 was amplified by multiplex PCR, first round around 10 cycles, 32 V and 13 J primers. TCRdb re-derived calls from the multiplex PCR reads in MiXCR, one entry per CDR3 protein. The repertoire consists of roughly 15,000 distinct CDR3 sequences, with 28% occurring once and the leading ten covering roughly 5.5%. The clonotype comes from a middle-aged man with non-small cell lung cancer. The sample consisted of lung tumor tissue.

CDR3 in DNA: TGTGCCAGTAGTATAGGGAACAGGGCCGGGGGCGGGGAGCTGTTTTTT. Protein sequence: CASSIGNRAGGGELFF. The rearrangement uses TRBV19 and TRBJ2-2; D is possibly TRBD1 or TRBD2 (6 bases each). With 1 base removed from V and 7 bases from J, the gap between germline ends came to 16 bases. The CDR3 consists of 16 residues. Germline-derived CDR1 and CDR2 are LNHDA and SQIVND (reference sequence).